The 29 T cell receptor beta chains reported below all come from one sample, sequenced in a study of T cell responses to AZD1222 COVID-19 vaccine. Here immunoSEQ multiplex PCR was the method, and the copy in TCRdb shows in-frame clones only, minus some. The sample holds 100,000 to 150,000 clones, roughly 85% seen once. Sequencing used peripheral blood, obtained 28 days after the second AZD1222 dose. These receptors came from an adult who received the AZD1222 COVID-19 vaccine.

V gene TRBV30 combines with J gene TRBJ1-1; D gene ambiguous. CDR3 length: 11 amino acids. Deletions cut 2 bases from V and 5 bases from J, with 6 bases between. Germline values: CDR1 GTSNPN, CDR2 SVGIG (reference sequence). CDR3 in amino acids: CAWSLGTEAFF. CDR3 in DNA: TGTGCCTGGAGTCTAGGTACTGAAGCTTTCTTT.

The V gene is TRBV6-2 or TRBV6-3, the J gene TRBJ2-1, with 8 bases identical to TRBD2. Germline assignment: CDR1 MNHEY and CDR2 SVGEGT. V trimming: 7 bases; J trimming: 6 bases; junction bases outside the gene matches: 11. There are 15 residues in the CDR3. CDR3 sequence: CASTPGGLVLNEQFF. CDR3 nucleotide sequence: TGTGCCAGCACCCCTGGGGGACTAGTTCTCAATGAGCAGTTCTTC.

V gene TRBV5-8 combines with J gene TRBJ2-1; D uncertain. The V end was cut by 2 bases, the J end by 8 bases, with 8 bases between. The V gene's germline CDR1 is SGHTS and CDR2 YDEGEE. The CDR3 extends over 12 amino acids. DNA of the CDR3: TGTGCCAGCAGCTTAATGGGCCATGAGCAGTTCTTC. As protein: CASSLMGHEQFF.

CDR3 DNA sequence: TGTGCCAGCAAAGCCCTGACAGGGTTGGGGGGAAAACTGTTTTTT. Translated, it gives CASKALTGLGGKLFF. The rearrangement links TRBV3-1 (or the pseudogene TRBV3-2) to TRBJ1-4, with 7 nucleotides matching TRBD1. The germline V gene encodes CDR1 LGHDT and CDR2 YNNKEL (reference sequence). The CDR3 sequence is 15 residues long. Trimming cost V 7 bases and J 10 bases; bases outside gene matches: 15.

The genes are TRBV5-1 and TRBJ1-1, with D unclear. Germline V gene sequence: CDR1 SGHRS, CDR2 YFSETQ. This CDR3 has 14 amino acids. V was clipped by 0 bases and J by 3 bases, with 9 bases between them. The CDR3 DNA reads TGCGCCAGCAGCTTGGATAGGGATTACACTGAAGCTTTCTTT. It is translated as CASSLDRDYTEAFF.

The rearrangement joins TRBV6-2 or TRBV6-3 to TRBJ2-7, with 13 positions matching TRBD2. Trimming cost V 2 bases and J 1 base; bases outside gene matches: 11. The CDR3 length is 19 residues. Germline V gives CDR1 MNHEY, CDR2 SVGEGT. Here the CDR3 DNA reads TGTGCCAGCAGTTACCCAGGGAGGACTAGCGGGGGCCGGTCCTACGAGCAGTACTTC. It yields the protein CASSYPGRTSGGRSYEQYF.

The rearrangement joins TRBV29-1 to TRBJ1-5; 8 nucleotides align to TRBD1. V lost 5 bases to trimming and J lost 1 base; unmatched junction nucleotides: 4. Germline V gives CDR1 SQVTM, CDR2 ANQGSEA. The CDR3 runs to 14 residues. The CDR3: CSVQGAQSNQPQHF. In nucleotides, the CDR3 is TGCAGCGTTCAGGGGGCGCAAAGCAATCAGCCCCAGCATTTT.

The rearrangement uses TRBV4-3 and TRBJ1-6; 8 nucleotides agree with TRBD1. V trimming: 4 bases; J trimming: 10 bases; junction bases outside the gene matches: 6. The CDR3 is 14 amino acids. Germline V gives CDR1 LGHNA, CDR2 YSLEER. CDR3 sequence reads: CASSLDRGGSPLHF. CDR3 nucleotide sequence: TGCGCCAGCAGCCTCGACAGGGGTGGATCACCCCTCCACTTT.

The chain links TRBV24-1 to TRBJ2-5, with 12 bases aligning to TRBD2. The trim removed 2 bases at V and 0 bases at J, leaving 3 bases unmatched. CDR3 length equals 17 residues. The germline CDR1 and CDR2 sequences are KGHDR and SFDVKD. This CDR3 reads CATSDSTSGSHQETQYF. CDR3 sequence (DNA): TGTGCCACCAGTGATTCGACTAGCGGGAGTCACCAAGAGACCCAGTACTTC.

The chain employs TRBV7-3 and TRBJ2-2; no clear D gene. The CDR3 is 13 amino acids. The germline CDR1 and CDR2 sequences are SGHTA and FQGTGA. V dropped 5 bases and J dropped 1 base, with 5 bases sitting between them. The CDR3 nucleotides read TGTGCCAGCAGCCCAATGAACACCGGGGAGCTGTTTTTT. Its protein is CASSPMNTGELFF.

The CDR3 reads CASTQDPVGTEAFF. In DNA form, the CDR3 reads TGTGCCAGCACACAAGACCCTGTGGGGACTGAAGCTTTCTTT. The V gene is TRBV7-6, the J gene TRBJ1-1; D is uncertain. Trimming removed 7 bases from V and 5 bases from J, with 17 bases in between. Per the germline V gene, CDR1 is SGHVS and CDR2 is FNYEAQ. The CDR3 length is 14 residues.

As DNA, the CDR3 is TGTGCCAGCAGCCCCCAGCGGGGGGCCAACTCCTACAATGAGCAGTTCTTC. It specifies CASSPQRGANSYNEQFF. The chain joins TRBV3-1 (or the pseudogene TRBV3-2) to TRBJ2-1, with TRBD2 matching over 9 bases. Germline V gene sequence: CDR1 LGHDT, CDR2 YNNKEL (reference sequence). The CDR3 extends over 17 amino acids. Germline trimming cut 4 bases from V and 0 bases from J; bases unmatched to any gene: 7.

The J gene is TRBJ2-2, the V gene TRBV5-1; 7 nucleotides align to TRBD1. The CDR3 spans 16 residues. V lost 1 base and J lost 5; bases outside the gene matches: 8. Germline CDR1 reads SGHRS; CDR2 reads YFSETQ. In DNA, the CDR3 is TGCGCCAGCAGCTTGAGGAGACAGGGTGGGACCGGGGAGCTGTTTTTT. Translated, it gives CASSLRRQGGTGELFF.

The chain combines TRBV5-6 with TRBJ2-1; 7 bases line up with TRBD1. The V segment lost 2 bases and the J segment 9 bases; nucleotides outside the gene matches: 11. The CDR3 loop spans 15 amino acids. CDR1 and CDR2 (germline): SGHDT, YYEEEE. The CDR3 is CASSFEMLAGGEQFF. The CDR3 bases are TGTGCCAGCAGCTTTGAGATGCTAGCAGGGGGTGAGCAGTTCTTC. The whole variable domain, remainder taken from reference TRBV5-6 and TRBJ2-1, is DAGVTQSPTHLIKTRGQQVTLRCSPKSGHDTVSWYQQALGQGPQFIFQYYEEEERQRGNFPDRFSGHQFPNYSSELNVNALLLGDSALYLCASSFEMLAGGEQFFGPGTRLTVL.

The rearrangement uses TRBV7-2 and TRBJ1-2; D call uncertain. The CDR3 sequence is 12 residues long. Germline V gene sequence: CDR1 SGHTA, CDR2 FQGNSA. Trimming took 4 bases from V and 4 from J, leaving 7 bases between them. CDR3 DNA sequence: TGTGCCAGCAGCTCTGAACGCTATGGCTACACCTTC. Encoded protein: CASSSERYGYTF.

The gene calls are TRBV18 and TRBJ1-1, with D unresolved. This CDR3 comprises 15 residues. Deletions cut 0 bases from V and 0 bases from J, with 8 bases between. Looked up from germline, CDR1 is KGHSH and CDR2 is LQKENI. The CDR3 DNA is TGTGCCAGCTCACCACCCAAACAGATGAACACTGAAGCTTTCTTT. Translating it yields CASSPPKQMNTEAFF.

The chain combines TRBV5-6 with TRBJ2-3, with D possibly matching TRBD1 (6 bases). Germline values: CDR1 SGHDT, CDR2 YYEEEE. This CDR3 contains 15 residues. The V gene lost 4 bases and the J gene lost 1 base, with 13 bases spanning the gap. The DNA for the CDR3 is TGTGCCAGCAGCCACACAGGGCTTGGCACAGATACGCAGTATTTT. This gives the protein CASSHTGLGTDTQYF.

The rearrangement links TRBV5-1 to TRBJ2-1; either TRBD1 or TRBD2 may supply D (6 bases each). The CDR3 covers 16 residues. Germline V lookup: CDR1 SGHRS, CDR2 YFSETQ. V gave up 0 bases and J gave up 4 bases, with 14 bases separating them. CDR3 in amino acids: CASSLAAKGGYNEQFF. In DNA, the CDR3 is TGCGCCAGCAGCTTGGCGGCCAAGGGGGGATACAATGAGCAGTTCTTC.

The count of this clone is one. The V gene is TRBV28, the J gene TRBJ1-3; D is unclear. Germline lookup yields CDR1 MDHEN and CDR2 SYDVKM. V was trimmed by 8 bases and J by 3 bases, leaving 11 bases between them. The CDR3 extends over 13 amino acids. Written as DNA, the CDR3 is TGTGCCAGCCGGGTGGGTGGTGGAAACACCATATATTTT. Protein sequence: CASRVGGGNTIYF. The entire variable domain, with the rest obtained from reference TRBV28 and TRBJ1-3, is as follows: DVKVTQSSRYLVKRTGEKVFLECVQDMDHENMFWYRQDPGLGLRLIYFSYDVKMKEKGDIPEGYSVSREKKERFSLILESASTNQTSMYLCASRVGGGNTIYFGEGSWLTVV.

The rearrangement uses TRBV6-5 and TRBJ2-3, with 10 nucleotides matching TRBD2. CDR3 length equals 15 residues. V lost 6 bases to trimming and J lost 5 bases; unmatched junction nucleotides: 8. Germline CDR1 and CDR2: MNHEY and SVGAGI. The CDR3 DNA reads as TGTGCCAGCAGGCCCCTAGCGGGGGCCCAAGATACGCAGTATTTT. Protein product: CASRPLAGAQDTQYF.

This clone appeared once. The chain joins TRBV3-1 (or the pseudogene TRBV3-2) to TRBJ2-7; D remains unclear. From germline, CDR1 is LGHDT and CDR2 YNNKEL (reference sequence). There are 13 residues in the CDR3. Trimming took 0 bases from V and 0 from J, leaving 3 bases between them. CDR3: CASSQDGSYEQYF. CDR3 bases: TGTGCCAGCAGCCAAGATGGCTCCTACGAGCAGTACTTC.

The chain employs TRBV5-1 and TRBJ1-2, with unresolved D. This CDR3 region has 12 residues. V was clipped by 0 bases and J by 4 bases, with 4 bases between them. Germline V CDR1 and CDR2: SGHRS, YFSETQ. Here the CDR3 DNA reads TGCGCCAGCAGCTTGGTGGGCTATGGCTACACCTTC. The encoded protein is CASSLVGYGYTF.

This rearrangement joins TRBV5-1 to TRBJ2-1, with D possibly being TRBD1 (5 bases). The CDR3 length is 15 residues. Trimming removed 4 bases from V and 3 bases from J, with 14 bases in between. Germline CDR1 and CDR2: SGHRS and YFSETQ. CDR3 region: CASSPVGADYNEQFF. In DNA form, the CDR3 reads TGCGCCAGCAGCCCGGTAGGGGCGGACTACAATGAGCAGTTCTTC. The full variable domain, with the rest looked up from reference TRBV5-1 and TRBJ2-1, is KAGVTQTPRYLIKTRGQQVTLSCSPISGHRSVSWYQQTPGQGLQFLFEYFSETQRNKGNFPGRFSGRQFSNSRSEMNVSTLELGDSALYLCASSPVGADYNEQFFGPGTRLTVL.

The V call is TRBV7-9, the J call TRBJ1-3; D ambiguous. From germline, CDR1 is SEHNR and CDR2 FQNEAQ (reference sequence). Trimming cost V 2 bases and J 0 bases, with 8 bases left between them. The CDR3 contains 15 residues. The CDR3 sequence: CASSLTRSSGNTIYF. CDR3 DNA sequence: TGTGCCAGCAGCTTAACCAGAAGCTCTGGAAACACCATATATTTT.

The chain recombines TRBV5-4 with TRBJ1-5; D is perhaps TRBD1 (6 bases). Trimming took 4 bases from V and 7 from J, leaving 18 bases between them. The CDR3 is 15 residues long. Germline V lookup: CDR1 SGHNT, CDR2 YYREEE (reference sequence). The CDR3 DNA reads TGTGCCAGCAGCGCAGGTGGGGGGCTCGGACAGCCCCAGCATTTT. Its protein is CASSAGGGLGQPQHF.

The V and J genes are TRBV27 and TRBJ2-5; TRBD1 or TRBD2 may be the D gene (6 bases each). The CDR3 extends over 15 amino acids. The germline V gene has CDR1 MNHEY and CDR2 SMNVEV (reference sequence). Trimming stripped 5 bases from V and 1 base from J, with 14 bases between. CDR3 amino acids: CASSQRRGVQETQYF. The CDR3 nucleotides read TGTGCCAGCAGTCAAAGGAGGGGGGTCCAAGAGACCCAGTACTTC.

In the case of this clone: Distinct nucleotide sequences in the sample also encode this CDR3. The CDR3 here is CASRGEYEQYF. In DNA, the CDR3 is TGCGCCAGCAGAGGGGAATACGAGCAGTACTTC. The genes are TRBV5-1 and TRBJ2-7, with a possible D match to TRBD1 (5 bases). The germline gives CDR1 SGHRS, CDR2 YFSETQ. With 5 bases removed from V and 4 bases from J, the gap between germline ends came to 7 bases. The length of the CDR3 is 11 residues.

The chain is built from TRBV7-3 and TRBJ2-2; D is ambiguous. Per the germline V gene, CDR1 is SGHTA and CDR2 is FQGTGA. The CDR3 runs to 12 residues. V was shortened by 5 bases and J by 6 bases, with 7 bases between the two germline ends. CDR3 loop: CASSASAGELFF. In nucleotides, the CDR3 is TGTGCCAGCAGCGCAAGTGCCGGGGAGCTGTTTTTT.

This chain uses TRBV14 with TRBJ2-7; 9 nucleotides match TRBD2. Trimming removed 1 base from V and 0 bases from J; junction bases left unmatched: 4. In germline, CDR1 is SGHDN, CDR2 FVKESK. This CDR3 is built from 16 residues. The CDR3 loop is CASSQASGAFSYEQYF. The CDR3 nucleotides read TGTGCCAGCAGCCAAGCTAGCGGGGCCTTCTCCTACGAGCAGTACTTC.